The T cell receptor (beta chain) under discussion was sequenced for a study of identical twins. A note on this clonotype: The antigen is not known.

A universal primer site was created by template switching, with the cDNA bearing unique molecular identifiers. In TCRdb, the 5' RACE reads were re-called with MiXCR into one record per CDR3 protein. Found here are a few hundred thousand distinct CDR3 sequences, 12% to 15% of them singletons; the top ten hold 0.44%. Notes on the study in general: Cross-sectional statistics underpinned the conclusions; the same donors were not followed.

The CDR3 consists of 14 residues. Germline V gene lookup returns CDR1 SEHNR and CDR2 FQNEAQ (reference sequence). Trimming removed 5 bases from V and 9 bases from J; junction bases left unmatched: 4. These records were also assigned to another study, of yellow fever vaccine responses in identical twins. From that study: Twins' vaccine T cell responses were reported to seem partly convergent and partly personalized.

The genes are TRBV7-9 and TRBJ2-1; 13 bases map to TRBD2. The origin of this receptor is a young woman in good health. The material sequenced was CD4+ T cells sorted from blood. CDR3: CASSRTSGRIEQFF. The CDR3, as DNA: TGTGCCAGCAGCCGGACTAGCGGGAGAATTGAGCAGTTCTTC.